This TCR beta chain was identified in a study of metastatic and nonmetastatic thyroid tumors. Whole-study context: For malignant and benign thyroid patients, tumor or nodule tissue and blood were the sources whose repertoires were compared. Findings of the study overall: It was reported that TCR beta diversity was significantly higher in malignant thyroid tumors than benign nodules, in blood and tumor.

Every patient was untreated before thyroid surgery. The CDR3 contains 14 residues. V was pared by 7 bases and J by 5 bases, with 10 bases of the junction left unmatched. Germline values: CDR1 SGHTA, CDR2 FQGNSA. Via MiXCR, TCRdb re-called the PCR reads. Of fewer than 18,000 clones in the sample, about a quarter were seen once. This clone was seen repeatedly, ten times or more. The target antigen is unknown. This clonotype was obtained from a female donor with papillary thyroid cancer or a benign thyroid nodule (not recorded which). Some clones in this sample may be carry-over from other donors' samples. Material: tumor tissue. The chain joins TRBV7-2 to TRBJ2-5; 7 nucleotides align to TRBD2. CDR3 amino acids: CASTLAREVETQYF. The CDR3 DNA reads TGTGCCAGCACCCTCGCCCGGGAGGTTGAGACCCAGTACTTC.